The 17 T cell receptor beta chains given below trace back to one sample, sequenced in a study of cytomegalovirus exposure and HLA in healthy donors. The table came from immunoSEQ multiplex PCR; TCRdb's copy has only in-frame clones and leaves some out. This sample has 230,000 or so clones, with around 88% found just once. Specimen: PBMCs. Receptor source: a woman younger than 30 in good health and CMV-seronegative.

V usage is TRBV28 and J usage is TRBJ1-2, with D unclear. The CDR3 consists of 16 residues. In germline, CDR1 is MDHEN, CDR2 SYDVKM. Trimming removed 4 bases at V and 8 bases at J, with 23 bases between. This CDR3 reads CASSSVLGGSGIGYTF. CDR3 coding DNA: TGTGCCAGCAGTTCCGTTTTGGGAGGTTCGGGGATCGGCTACACCTTC.

The V gene is TRBV28, the J gene TRBJ2-5, with 11 bases that match TRBD2. In germline, CDR1 is MDHEN, CDR2 SYDVKM. CDR3 length: 15 amino acids. Unmatched junction bases numbered 7, after V lost 5 bases and J lost 5 bases. The CDR3 sequence: CASSPLAGGGETQYF. CDR3 DNA: TGTGCCAGCAGTCCGCTAGCGGGAGGTGGGGAGACCCAGTACTTC.

The gene calls are TRBV7-6 and TRBJ2-7; D might be TRBD2 (5 bases). Germline V gene data show CDR1 as SGHVS and CDR2 as FNYEAQ. V shed 1 base and J shed 6 bases, with 7 bases lying between them. The CDR3 length is 12 residues. The CDR3 DNA reads TGTGCCAGCAGCTTAGAAGGGAGCGAGCAGTACTTC. Protein product: CASSLEGSEQYF.

This chain joins TRBV7-9 and TRBJ2-7; D is uncertain. The CDR3 extends over 11 amino acids. Germline CDR1 reads SEHNR; CDR2 reads FQNEAQ (reference sequence). Trimming took off 2 bases at V and 7 bases at J, with 6 bases between the two ends. The CDR3 sequence is CASSLNREQYF. CDR3 DNA sequence: TGTGCCAGCAGCTTAAACAGAGAGCAGTACTTC. Supplemented by reference TRBV7-9 and TRBJ2-7, the full variable domain reads DTGVSQNPRHKITKRGQNVTFRCDPISEHNRLYWYRQTLGQGPEFLTYFQNEAQLEKSRLLSDRFSAERPKGSFSTLEIQRTEQGDSAMYLCASSLNREQYFGPGTRLTVT.

This chain connects TRBV25-1 to TRBJ1-1; unclear D gene. The CDR3 has 16 residues. Trimming cost V 3 bases and J 3 bases, with 17 bases left between them. Germline CDR1 reads MGHDK; CDR2 reads SYGVNS. For the CDR3, the DNA is TGTGCCAGCAGTGAGTCTCTTCGGAAGGGAGACACTGAAGCTTTCTTT. Protein: CASSESLRKGDTEAFF.

This rearrangement joins TRBV27 to TRBJ2-7; D possibly corresponds to TRBD1 (6 bases). V lost 6 bases and J lost 4, with 22 bases in between. The CDR3 contains 16 residues. The germline V gene encodes CDR1 MNHEY and CDR2 SMNVEV (reference sequence). CDR3 nucleotide sequence: TGTGCCAGCAGCGAAATACAGGGCCCTGGGCCGTACGAGCAGTACTTC. Translation: CASSEIQGPGPYEQYF.

The chain links TRBV6-1 to TRBJ2-1, with D possibly matching TRBD2 (7 bases). Trimming removed 8 bases from V and 4 bases from J, with 18 bases in between. CDR1 and CDR2 from the germline V gene are MNHNS and SASEGT. There are 15 residues in the CDR3. CDR3 DNA: TGTGCCAGCTACTTGGGGGCGGGAGATTACAATGAGCAGTTCTTC. Translated, it gives CASYLGAGDYNEQFF.

The chain couples TRBV6-6 to TRBJ2-7; D not certain. CDR1 MNHNY and CDR2 SVGAGI come from the germline V gene (reference sequence). V was pared by 5 bases and J by 5 bases, with 7 bases between. The CDR3 is 11 residues long. The CDR3 loop reads CASSKIDEQYF. CDR3 DNA: TGTGCCAGCAGTAAAATAGACGAGCAGTACTTC.

The chain has TRBV11-2 and TRBJ2-1; 8 nucleotides match TRBD2. Germline CDR1 is SGHAT and CDR2 is FQNNGV. The V and J ends lost 4 bases and 2 bases, in that order; junction bases with no gene match: 1. The CDR3 length is 14 residues. In DNA form, the CDR3 reads TGTGCCAGCAGCTGGGGACTAGCCTACAATGAGCAGTTCTTC. Translated: CASSWGLAYNEQFF.

This clone has a single count. The chain links TRBV11-2 to TRBJ2-5; 10 bases are shared with TRBD2. With 1 base clipped from V and 4 bases from J, the junction kept 6 bases outside the gene matches. There are 16 residues in the CDR3. The germline CDR1 and CDR2 sequences are SGHAT and FQNNGV. The CDR3 here is CASSLALAGVPETQYF. The CDR3, as DNA: TGTGCCAGCAGCTTAGCTCTAGCGGGAGTCCCAGAGACCCAGTACTTC.

This chain connects TRBV14 to TRBJ1-2; D gene uncertain. CDR3 length: 16 residues. Trimming took 1 base from V and 3 from J, leaving 15 bases between them. Looked up from germline, CDR1 is SGHDN and CDR2 is FVKESK. The CDR3 sequence is CASSQAAGIGDYGYTF. The CDR3 nucleotides are TGTGCCAGCAGCCAAGCTGCCGGGATTGGTGACTATGGCTACACCTTC.

The rearrangement joins TRBV15 to TRBJ2-1; D not certain. The CDR3 extends over 16 amino acids. Per germline, CDR1 LNHNV and CDR2 YYDKDF (reference sequence). The ends were cut back, 1 base at V and 0 bases at J, with 10 bases in the middle. The CDR3 DNA follows: TGTGCCACCAGCAGAGTCGACTGGCTCTCCTACAATGAGCAGTTCTTC. Translation: CATSRVDWLSYNEQFF.

This clone showed up just a few times. The chain recombines TRBV5-1 with TRBJ1-5; maybe TRBD1 (5 bases). Per germline, CDR1 SGHRS and CDR2 YFSETQ. V was pared by 0 bases and J by 2 bases, with 9 bases between. This CDR3 contains 15 residues. In nucleotides, the CDR3 is TGCGCCAGCAGCTTGGTAAAACAGGGCAATCAGCCCCAGCATTTT. This codes for CASSLVKQGNQPQHF.

The chain uses TRBV28 and TRBJ1-2, with D unclear. V dropped 6 bases and J dropped 4 bases, with 12 bases sitting between them. This CDR3 contains 13 residues. Germline CDR1 reads MDHEN; CDR2 reads SYDVKM. The DNA for the CDR3 is TGTGCCAGCAGCGTACGGGGAGGCTATGGCTACACCTTC. Translation gives CASSVRGGYGYTF.

The chain employs TRBV10-3 and TRBJ2-7, with TRBD2 identical over 13 bases. V lost 10 bases to trimming and J lost 2 bases; unmatched junction nucleotides: 8. The CDR3 has 15 amino acids. Germline CDR1 and CDR2: ENHRY and SYGVKD. The CDR3 coding sequence is TGTGCCACCGCTATAACTAGCGGGAGGGCCTACGAGCAGTACTTC. Its translation: CATAITSGRAYEQYF.

V and J are TRBV7-9 and TRBJ2-7, with TRBD2 matching over 10 bases. The CDR3 has 14 residues. Losses at the gene ends were 5 bases for V and 6 bases for J; bases not matched to a gene: 7. Germline CDR1 reads SEHNR; CDR2 reads FQNEAQ (reference sequence). The CDR3: CASSASGSTSEQYF. In DNA form, the CDR3 reads TGTGCCAGCAGCGCTAGCGGGAGTACGTCCGAGCAGTACTTC.

This sequence joins TRBV4-1 and TRBJ1-1; D gene ambiguous. Germline assignment: CDR1 MGHRA and CDR2 YSYEKL. The CDR3 sequence is 15 residues long. V was pared by 0 bases and J by 2 bases, with 10 bases between. CDR3 protein: CASSQDPVGNTEAFF. The DNA of the CDR3 is TGCGCCAGCAGCCAAGATCCTGTGGGCAACACTGAAGCTTTCTTT.